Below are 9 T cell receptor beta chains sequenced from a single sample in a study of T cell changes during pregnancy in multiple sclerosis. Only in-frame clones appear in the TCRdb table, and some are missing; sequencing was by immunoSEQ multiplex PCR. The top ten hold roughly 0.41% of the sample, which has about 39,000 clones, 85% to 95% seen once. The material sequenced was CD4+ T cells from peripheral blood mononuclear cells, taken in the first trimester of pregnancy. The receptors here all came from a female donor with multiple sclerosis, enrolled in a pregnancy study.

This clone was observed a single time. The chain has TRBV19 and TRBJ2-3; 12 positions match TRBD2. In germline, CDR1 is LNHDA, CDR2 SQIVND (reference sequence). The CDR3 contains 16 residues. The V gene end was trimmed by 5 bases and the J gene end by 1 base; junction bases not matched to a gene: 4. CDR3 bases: TGTGCCAGTAGTCTACTAGCGGGAGGCGGCACAGATACGCAGTATTTT. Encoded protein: CASSLLAGGGTDTQYF.

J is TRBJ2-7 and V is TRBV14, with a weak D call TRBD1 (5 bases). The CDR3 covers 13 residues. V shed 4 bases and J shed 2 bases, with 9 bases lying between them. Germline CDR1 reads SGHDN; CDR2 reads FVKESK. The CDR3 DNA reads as TGTGCCAGCAGCCCTGGACAACCCTACGAGCAGTACTTC. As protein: CASSPGQPYEQYF.

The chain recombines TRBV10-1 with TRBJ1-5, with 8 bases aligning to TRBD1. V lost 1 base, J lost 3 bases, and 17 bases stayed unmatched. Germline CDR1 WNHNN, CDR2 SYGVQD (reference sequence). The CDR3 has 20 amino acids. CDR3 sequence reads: CASSEFPARGPRGPNQPQHF. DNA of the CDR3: TGCGCCAGCAGTGAGTTTCCTGCCAGGGGGCCTAGAGGCCCCAATCAGCCCCAGCATTTT.

The CDR3: CASSLGGQARNEKLFF. CDR3 sequence (DNA): TGTGCCAGCAGCTTAGGAGGACAGGCGCGTAATGAAAAACTGTTTTTT. J is TRBJ1-4 and V is TRBV7-2; 7 bases map to TRBD1. Germline values: CDR1 SGHTA, CDR2 FQGNSA. The CDR3 sequence is 16 residues long. Trimming at V came to 1 base and at J to 4 bases, leaving 6 bases not matched to a gene.

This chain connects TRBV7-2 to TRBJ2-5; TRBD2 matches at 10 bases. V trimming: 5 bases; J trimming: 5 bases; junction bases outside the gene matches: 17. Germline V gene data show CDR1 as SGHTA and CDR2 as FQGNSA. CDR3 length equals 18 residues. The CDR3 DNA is TGTGCCAGCAGCGTCAATGGACTAGCGGTCACCCTTCGGGAGACCCAGTACTTC. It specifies CASSVNGLAVTLRETQYF.

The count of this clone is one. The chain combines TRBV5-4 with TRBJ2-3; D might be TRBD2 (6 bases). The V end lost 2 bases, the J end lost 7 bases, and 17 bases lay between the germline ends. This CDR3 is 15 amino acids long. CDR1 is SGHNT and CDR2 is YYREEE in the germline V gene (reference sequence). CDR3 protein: CASSFRGSLVYTQYF. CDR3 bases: TGTGCCAGCAGCTTCCGGGGGTCCCTGGTGTATACGCAGTATTTT.

CDR3 residues: CASSPRGDRVETQYF. CDR3 DNA: TGTGCCAGCAGCCCAAGGGGGGACAGGGTAGAGACCCAGTACTTC. The V call is TRBV7-6, the J call TRBJ2-5, with TRBD1 matching over 9 bases. Germline V gene lookup returns CDR1 SGHVS and CDR2 FNYEAQ. The CDR3 length is 15 residues. V dropped 5 bases and J dropped 4; count of bases not matched to a gene: 8.

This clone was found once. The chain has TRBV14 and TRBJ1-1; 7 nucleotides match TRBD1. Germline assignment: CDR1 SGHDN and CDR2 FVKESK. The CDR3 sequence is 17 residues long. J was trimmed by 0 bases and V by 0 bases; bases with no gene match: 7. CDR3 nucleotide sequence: TGTGCCAGCAGCCAAGAGCAACAGGGGTACTTGAACACTGAAGCTTTCTTT. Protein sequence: CASSQEQQGYLNTEAFF.

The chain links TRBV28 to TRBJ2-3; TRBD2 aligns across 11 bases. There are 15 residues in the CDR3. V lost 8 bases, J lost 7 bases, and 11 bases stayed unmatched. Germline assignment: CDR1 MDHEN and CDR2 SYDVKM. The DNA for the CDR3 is TGTGCCAGCGGGACACTAGCGGGAGTATTGTATACGCAGTATTTT. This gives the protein CASGTLAGVLYTQYF.